This TCR beta chain comes out of a study of blood T cell repertoires in COVID-19. About the research overall: Acute and convalescent COVID-19 samples came from the United States, Italy and Spain. The analysed material was cDNA or gDNA that came from T cells, B-cell-depleted T cells, or PBMCs.

Profiled with immunoSEQ multiplex PCR; TCRdb holds only in-frame clones, not every one. The sample lists some 76,000 clones, approximately 89% occurring once. V lost 5 bases, J lost 2 bases, and 5 bases lay in between. Per germline, CDR1 SQVTM and CDR2 ANQGSEA. This CDR3 is built from 11 residues. The clonotype comes from a human donor in a cohort sampled during active COVID-19. This sequence joins TRBV29-1 and TRBJ2-3, with D tentatively TRBD2 (5 bases). Source material: peripheral blood. In DNA form, the CDR3 reads TGCAGCGTTCGGGACACAGATACGCAGTATTTT. This gives the protein CSVRDTDTQYF.